This TCR beta chain comes out of a study of T cells expressing NK-cell markers. Germline CDR1 SGHTA, CDR2 FQGTGA. The CDR3 is 16 amino acids. Making the TCR beta cDNA relied on 5'RACE template switching with UMIs. TCRdb re-called the 5' RACE reads, yielding one record per CDR3 amino acid sequence without DNA. The table lists about 260,000 distinct CDR3 sequences, with about 4% in the top ten. The source is a woman between 18 and 75 years old in good health. The V call is TRBV7-3, the J call TRBJ2-3; TCRdb's D call of TRBD2 is untestable without DNA. Input material: blood T cells: a sorted CD56 or NKG2C T cell subset, CD4+ or CD8+ T cells, or bulk PBMC T cells (not recorded which). The CDR3 protein is CASSLTQLAGVDTQYF. Together with reference TRBV7-3 and TRBJ2-3, the CDR3 gives the full variable domain: GAGVSQTPSNKVTEKGKYVELRCDPISGHTALYWYRQSLGQGPEFLIYFQGTGAADDSGLPNDRFFAVRPEGSVSTLKIQRTERGDSAVYLCASSLTQLAGVDTQYFGPGTRLTVL.